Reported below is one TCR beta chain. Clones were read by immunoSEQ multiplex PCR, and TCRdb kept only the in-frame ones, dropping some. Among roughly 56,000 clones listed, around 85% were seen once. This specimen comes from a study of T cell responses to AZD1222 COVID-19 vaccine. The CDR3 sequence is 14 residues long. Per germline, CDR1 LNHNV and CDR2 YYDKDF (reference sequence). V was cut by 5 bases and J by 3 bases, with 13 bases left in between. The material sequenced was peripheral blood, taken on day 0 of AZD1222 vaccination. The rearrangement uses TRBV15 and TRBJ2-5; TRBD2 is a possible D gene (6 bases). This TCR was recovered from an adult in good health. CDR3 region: CATSSRGEEETQYF. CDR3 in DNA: TGTGCCACCAGCTCCCGAGGGGAGGAAGAGACCCAGTACTTC.